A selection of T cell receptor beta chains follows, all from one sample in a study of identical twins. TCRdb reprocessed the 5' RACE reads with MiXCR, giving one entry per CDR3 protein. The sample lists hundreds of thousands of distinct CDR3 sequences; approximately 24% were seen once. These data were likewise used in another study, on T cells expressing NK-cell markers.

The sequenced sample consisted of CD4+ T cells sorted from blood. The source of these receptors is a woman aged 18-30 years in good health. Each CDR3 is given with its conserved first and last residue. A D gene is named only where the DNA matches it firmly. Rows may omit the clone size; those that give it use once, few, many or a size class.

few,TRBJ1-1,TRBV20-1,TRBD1,TGCAGTGCTAGAGATGTGTCAGGGGGATACACTGAAGCTTTCTTT,CSARDVSGGYTEAFF
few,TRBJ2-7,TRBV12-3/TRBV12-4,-,TGTGCCAGCAGCCCCCTACCGGGACGCCGGAGATCGCAGCAGTACTTC,CASSPLPGRRRSQQYF
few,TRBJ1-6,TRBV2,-,TGTGCCAGCAGTGAAGTCCAGGGGCAGGGTTCACCCCTCCACTTT,CASSEVQGQGSPLHF
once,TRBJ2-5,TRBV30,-,TGTGCCTCCAGACCCGGGCAGGGAAAAGAGACCCAGTACTTC,CASRPGQGKETQYF
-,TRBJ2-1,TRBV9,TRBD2,TGTGCCAGCAGCGCCCGACTAGCTCAGGATGAGCAGTTCTTC,CASSARLAQDEQFF
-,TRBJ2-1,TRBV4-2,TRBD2,TGTGCCAGCAGCCAAACCCGGACGGCACTGCGGGGGGGGGACAATGAGCAGTTCTTC,CASSQTRTALRGGDNEQFF
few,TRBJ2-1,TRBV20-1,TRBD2,TGCAGTGCTAGAATACGGACTAGCGGGCAATACAATGAGCAGTTCTTC,CSARIRTSGQYNEQFF
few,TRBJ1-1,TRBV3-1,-,TGTGCCAGCGGCCAGTCGGGCCCCGTGGCTTTCTTT,CASGQSGPVAFF
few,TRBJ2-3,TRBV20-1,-,TGCAGTGCTAGAGTATCAGGGAAACGGGGAGATACGCAGTATTTT,CSARVSGKRGDTQYF
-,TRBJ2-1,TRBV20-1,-,TGCAGTGCTAGAGGCAGGGGGGCTTCCTACAATGAGCAGTTCTTC,CSARGRGASYNEQFF
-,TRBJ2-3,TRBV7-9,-,TGTGCCAGCAACGAACCGGGGGAAGTAGATACGCAGTATTTT,CASNEPGEVDTQYF
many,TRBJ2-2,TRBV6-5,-,TGTGCCAGCAGTTACGTCGAGACCGGGGAGCTGTTTTTT,CASSYVETGELFF
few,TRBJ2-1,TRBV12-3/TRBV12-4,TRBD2,TGTGCCAGCAGACCCAGACTAGCGGGAGAGGAAGATGAGCAGTTCTTC,CASRPRLAGEEDEQFF
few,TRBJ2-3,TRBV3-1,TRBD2,TGTGCCAGCAGCCACTCACTAGCGGGAGGCCTAGATACGCAGTATTTT,CASSHSLAGGLDTQYF
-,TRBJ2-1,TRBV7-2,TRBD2,TGTGCCAGCAGCCCAACAGGAGCGGGGTTCAATGAGCAGTTCTTC,CASSPTGAGFNEQFF
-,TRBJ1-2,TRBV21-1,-,TGTGCCAGCAGCAAAGAAAAGCATGGCTACACCTTC,CASSKEKHGYTF
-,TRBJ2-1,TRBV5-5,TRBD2,TGTGCCAGCAGCTTGTTACAGTTCGTAGCGGGGGGGTACAATGAGCAGTTCTTC,CASSLLQFVAGGYNEQFF
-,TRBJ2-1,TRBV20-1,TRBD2,TGCAGTGCTAGAACCCCTAGCGGGGACGTACTCCTCTTC,CSARTPSGDVLLF
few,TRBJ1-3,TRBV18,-,TGTGCCAGCGACAGGCGTGGAAACACCATATATTTT,CASDRRGNTIYF
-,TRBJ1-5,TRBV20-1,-,TGCAGTGTTTTAGGTCTCGTAGGCAATCAGCCCCAGCATTTT,CSVLGLVGNQPQHF
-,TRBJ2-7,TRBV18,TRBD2,TGTGCCAGCTCACCACGGACTAGCGGGAACTACGAGCAGTACTTC,CASSPRTSGNYEQYF
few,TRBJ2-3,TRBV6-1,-,TGTGCCAGCAGGGGAACAGGGTCAGATACGCAGTATTTT,CASRGTGSDTQYF
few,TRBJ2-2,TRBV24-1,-,TGTGCCACCAGTGACGGGACAAGGGACACCGGGGAGCTGTTTTTT,CATSDGTRDTGELFF
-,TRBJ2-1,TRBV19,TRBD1,TGTGCCAGTAGTCGGGGACAGGGAAACAATGAGCAGTTCTTC,CASSRGQGNNEQFF
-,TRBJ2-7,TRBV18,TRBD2,TGTGCCAGCTCACCTCCGGGACTAGCGGGACCCGAGCAGTACTTC,CASSPPGLAGPEQYF
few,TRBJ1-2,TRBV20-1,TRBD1,TGCAGTGCTACATCAGGAGGGGACAGGGGGTACTATGGCTACACCTTC,CSATSGGDRGYYGYTF
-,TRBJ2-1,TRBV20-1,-,TGCAGTGCTAGGTTCCGGGACACGAGCAACAATGAGCAGTTCTTC,CSARFRDTSNNEQFF
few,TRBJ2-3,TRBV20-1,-,TGCAGTGCTTCCTCCGGGAGCAGCACAGATACGCAGTATTTT,CSASSGSSTDTQYF
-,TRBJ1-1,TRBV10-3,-,TGTGCCATCAGTGAGCCTAGTAGGGCGAGGCCTGAAGCTTTCTTT,CAISEPSRARPEAFF
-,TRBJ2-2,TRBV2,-,TGTGCCAGCTCCATGCGTGGGTTGGCCGGGGAGCTGTTTTTT,CASSMRGLAGELFF
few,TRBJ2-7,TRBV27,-,TGTGCCAGCAGCAGCTCAGTAAGGACCACCTACGAGCAGTACTTC,CASSSSVRTTYEQYF
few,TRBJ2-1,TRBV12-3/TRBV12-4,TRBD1,TGTGCCAGCGCCGCTTTCAGGGGGTCCTACAATGAGCAGTTCTTC,CASAAFRGSYNEQFF
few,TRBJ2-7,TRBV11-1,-,TGTGCCAGCAGCCGTGGGCCCTCCGGCAGGGTACGGGCTTACGAGCAGTACTTC,CASSRGPSGRVRAYEQYF
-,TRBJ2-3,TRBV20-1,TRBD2,TGCAGTGCTAGTCCGCCTAGCGGGACTAGCACAGATACGCAGTATTTT,CSASPPSGTSTDTQYF
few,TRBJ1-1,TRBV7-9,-,TGTGCCAGCAGCTCGCAGGGGCTCGTAGCTTTCTTT,CASSSQGLVAFF
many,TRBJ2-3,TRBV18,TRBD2,TGTGCCAGCAGCCCGACTAGCGGCACAGATACGCAGTATTTT,CASSPTSGTDTQYF
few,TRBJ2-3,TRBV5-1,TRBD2,TGCGCCAGCAGCTTCGGTAGCGGGAGGGCCATGTCAGATACGCAGTATTTT,CASSFGSGRAMSDTQYF
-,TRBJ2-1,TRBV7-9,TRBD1,TGTGCCAGCAGCCCTCGTCCGGGACAGTTTAAAGAGCAGTTCTTC,CASSPRPGQFKEQFF
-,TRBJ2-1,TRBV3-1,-,TGTGCCAGCAGCCACTATGACGGTTTCGCGAGCGAGCAGTTCTTC,CASSHYDGFASEQFF
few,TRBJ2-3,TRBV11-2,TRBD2,TGTGCCAGCAGCTTAGTAGCCGCTAGCGGGGGGACCCCAGATACGCAGTATTTT,CASSLVAASGGTPDTQYF
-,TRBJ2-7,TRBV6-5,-,TGTGCCAGCAGTTACTCGAAGTTAGTGAACTCCTACGAGCAGTACTTC,CASSYSKLVNSYEQYF
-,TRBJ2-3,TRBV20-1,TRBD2,TGCAGTGCCGCTAGCGGAGTTAGCACAGATACGCAGTATTTT,CSAASGVSTDTQYF
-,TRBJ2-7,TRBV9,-,TGTGCCAGCAGCCCCGGGCCGCGGGAAGAGCAGTACTTC,CASSPGPREEQYF
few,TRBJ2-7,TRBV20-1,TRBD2,TGCAGTGCTAGAGGCGTGGCGGCTAGCGGTCAGCAGTACTTC,CSARGVAASGQQYF
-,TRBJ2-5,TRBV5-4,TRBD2,TGTGCCAGCACTGCGGGAGACCAAGAGACCCAGTACTTC,CASTAGDQETQYF
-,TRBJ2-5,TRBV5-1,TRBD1,TGCGCCAGCAGCTTTGGGACAGGGTCGACCCAGTACTTC,CASSFGTGSTQYF
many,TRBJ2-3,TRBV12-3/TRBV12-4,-,TGTGCCAGCAGTCCCTTCGCGACAGCTTCACAGATACAGGAGTATTTT,CASSPFATASQIQEYF
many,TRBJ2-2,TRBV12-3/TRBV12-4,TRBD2,TGTGCCAGCAGGGGACTAGCGGGAGCTCACGGGGAGCTGTTTTTT,CASRGLAGAHGELFF
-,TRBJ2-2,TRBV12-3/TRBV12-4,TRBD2,TGTGCCAGCATCACGGGACTAGCGAACACCGGGGAGCTGTTTTTT,CASITGLANTGELFF